This paragraph reports one TCR beta chain. Authors' data handling: Counts of nucleated cells, estimated from reference gene primer amplification, were obtained. Measured with immunoSEQ multiplex PCR; TCRdb has only the in-frame clones, and not every one. V and J calls and clone size are as listed in that table; D and trimming were resolved from the DNA. The data show around 270,000 clones, with around 89% seen just once and around 0.84% held by the top ten. The sample originates from a study of blood T cell repertoires in COVID-19. Study details: Sources were T cells, B-cell-depleted T cells, or PBMCs; the material itself was cDNA or gDNA.

The TCR comes from a man aged 25-45 years with acute or convalescent COVID-19. Sequenced input: peripheral blood.

The CDR3 DNA follows: TGCGCCAGCAGCTTGGGGGACAGTAGGAATGAGCAGTTCTTC. It yields the protein CASSLGDSRNEQFF. The chain links TRBV5-1 to TRBJ2-1; 7 bases agree with TRBD1. This CDR3 has 14 residues. Germline-derived CDR1 and CDR2 are SGHRS and YFSETQ. The V segment lost 0 bases and the J segment 7 bases; nucleotides outside the gene matches: 4.